Below, 9 T cell receptor beta chains from the same sample are listed, as sequenced in a study of shared clonotypes between healthy human individuals. Assay: immunoSEQ multiplex PCR; the TCRdb copy retains only in-frame clones and omits some. Here the sample spans about 2.3 million clones, about 92% being singletons. Sequenced material: naive CD4+ T cells from PBMCs. The subset was: CD45RA+ positively selected. All receptors derive from a man younger than 35 in good health. Some clones in this sample may be carry-over from other donors' samples.

The chain recombines TRBV13 with TRBJ2-2; no clear D. This CDR3 has 13 residues. V gave up 0 bases and J gave up 8 bases, with 7 bases separating them. CDR1 PRHDT and CDR2 FYEKMQ come from the germline V gene (reference sequence). The CDR3 region has the DNA TGTGCCAGCAGCTTAGGGCTTTTGGGGGAGCTGTTTTTT. Translating gives CASSLGLLGELFF.

This chain connects TRBV27 to TRBJ2-2; D is ambiguous. Trimming pared 6 bases from V and 5 bases from J, leaving 16 bases between. The CDR3 contains 15 residues. Germline V gene lookup returns CDR1 MNHEY and CDR2 SMNVEV (reference sequence). The CDR3 region is CASRPFGLSTGELFF. The CDR3 DNA follows: TGTGCCAGCAGGCCGTTCGGGCTTAGTACCGGGGAGCTGTTTTTT.

CDR3 nucleotides: TGTGCCTGGAGTCCCGACAGGGCCACTGAAGCTTTCTTT. Protein sequence: CAWSPDRATEAFF. The rearrangement uses TRBV30 and TRBJ1-1; 7 bases agree with TRBD1. The germline V gene has CDR1 GTSNPN and CDR2 SVGIG (reference sequence). The length of the CDR3 is 13 residues. With 2 bases clipped from V and 4 bases from J, the junction kept 4 bases outside the gene matches.

J is TRBJ2-7 and V is TRBV20-1, with 7 bases identical to TRBD2. The CDR3 totals 11 residues. Germline V gene lookup returns CDR1 DFQATT and CDR2 SNEGSKA (reference sequence). The V gene end was trimmed by 5 bases and the J gene end by 5 bases; junction bases not matched to a gene: 3. The CDR3 is CSAGGSHEQYF. The CDR3 nucleotides read TGCAGTGCTGGCGGGAGTCACGAGCAGTACTTC.

V gene TRBV4-2 combines with J gene TRBJ2-6; D is ambiguous. The germline CDR1 and CDR2 sequences are LGHNA and YNFKEQ. With 1 base removed from V and 2 bases from J, the gap between germline ends came to 9 bases. The CDR3 loop spans 16 amino acids. The CDR3 here is CASSQVSGAGANVLTF. The CDR3 nucleotides are TGTGCCAGCAGCCAAGTATCGGGCGCTGGGGCCAACGTCCTGACTTTC.

The chain recombines TRBV11-2 with TRBJ1-1; D gene uncertain. With 1 base removed from V and 5 bases from J, the gap between germline ends came to 14 bases. The CDR3 is made up of 15 amino acids. Germline CDR1 reads SGHAT; CDR2 reads FQNNGV. The CDR3 DNA is TGTGCCAGCAGCTTAGGTTCAGCACCTCCGACTGAAGCTTTCTTT. Protein sequence: CASSLGSAPPTEAFF.

Note on this clone: The identical CDR3 is also encoded by other nucleotide sequences in the sample. This chain links TRBV5-4 with TRBJ2-3; the D is unclear. V lost 2 bases to trimming and J lost 0 bases, with 4 bases between them. This CDR3 is built from 13 residues. Looked up from germline, CDR1 is SGHNT and CDR2 is YYREEE (reference sequence). The DNA of the CDR3 is TGTGCCAGCAGCTTAGACAGCACAGATACGCAGTATTTT. Its translation: CASSLDSTDTQYF.

This clone was detected only a few times. This sample also contains other DNA sequences that code for the same CDR3. The V call is TRBV18, the J call TRBJ2-7; no definite D call. The CDR3 totals 12 residues. V lost 3 bases to trimming and J lost 0 bases, with 3 bases between them. Germline V gene sequence: CDR1 KGHSH, CDR2 LQKENI. The CDR3 loop is CASSPNSYEQYF. The CDR3 nucleotides are TGTGCCAGCTCACCCAACTCCTACGAGCAGTACTTC.

In this sample, this clone turned up once. The V gene is TRBV18, the J gene TRBJ2-1, with TRBD1 matching over 9 bases. V lost 0 bases to trimming and J lost 4 bases; unmatched junction nucleotides: 1. The germline CDR1 and CDR2 sequences are KGHSH and LQKENI. CDR3 size: 15 residues. The CDR3 DNA is TGTGCCAGCTCACCACCACAGGGGGCTTACAATGAGCAGTTCTTC. Translation: CASSPPQGAYNEQFF.